This T cell receptor (beta chain) originates from a study of Tregs in tolerant kidney transplant recipients. Study-level results: Expanding Tregs on activated donor B cells appeared to best identify donor-specific TCRbeta clones. The small number of patients limits these findings pending further validation.

The length of the CDR3 is 14 residues. Germline V gene lookup returns CDR1 SGHAT and CDR2 FQNNGV. Trimming cost V 4 bases and J 4 bases; bases outside gene matches: 6. A note on this clone: Its target is not known.

CD4+CD25+CD127- Tregs, CD4+CD25- non-Tregs, CD4 and CD8 cells were sorted. The protocol was immunoSEQ multiplex PCR, while the TCRdb copy is restricted to in-frame clones and leaves out a portion. This table holds tens of thousands of clones, over 80% found once. The sequencing input was CD4+ T cells from blood. The receptor was derived from a human donor in good health. The chain has TRBV11-2 and TRBJ2-5; 7 nucleotides match TRBD1. This CDR3 reads CASSSQGERETQYF. The CDR3 coding sequence is TGTGCCAGCAGCTCTCAGGGGGAAAGAGAGACCCAGTACTTC.